The present T cell receptor (beta chain) was sequenced within a study of early T cells in non-severe SARS-CoV-2 infection. Overall study: Unsorted whole blood bulk RNA was sequenced, with unpaired chains.

This clonotype was counted at least ten times. Looked up from germline, CDR1 is DFQATT and CDR2 is SNEGSKA (reference sequence). Trimming removed 0 bases at V and 9 bases at J, with 15 bases between. The length of the CDR3 is 13 residues. TCRdb re-called the 5' RACE reads through MiXCR, storing one row per CDR3 protein. The sample shows around 68,000 distinct CDR3 sequences, around 12% of them seen only once. The sample consisted of whole blood, taken at baseline. The chain combines TRBV20-1 with TRBJ2-7, with D unresolved. This clonotype was obtained from an adult who was a healthcare worker with PCR-confirmed SARS-CoV-2 infection or an uninfected control (not recorded which). In DNA, the CDR3 is TGCAGTGCTAGAGATAACTATGAGGTTACGCAGTACTTC. Residues: CSARDNYEVTQYF.